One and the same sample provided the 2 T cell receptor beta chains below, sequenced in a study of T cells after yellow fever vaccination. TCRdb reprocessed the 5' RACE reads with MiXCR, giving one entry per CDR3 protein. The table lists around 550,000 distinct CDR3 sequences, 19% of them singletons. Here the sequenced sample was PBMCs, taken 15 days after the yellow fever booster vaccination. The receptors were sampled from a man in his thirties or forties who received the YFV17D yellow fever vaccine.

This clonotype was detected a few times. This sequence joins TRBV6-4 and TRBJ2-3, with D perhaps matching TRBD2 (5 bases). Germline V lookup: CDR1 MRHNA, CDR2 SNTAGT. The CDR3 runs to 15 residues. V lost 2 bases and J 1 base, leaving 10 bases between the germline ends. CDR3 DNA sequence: TGTGCCAGCAGTGACAACCAGGAGGGCACAGATACGCAGTATTTT. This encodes CASSDNQEGTDTQYF.

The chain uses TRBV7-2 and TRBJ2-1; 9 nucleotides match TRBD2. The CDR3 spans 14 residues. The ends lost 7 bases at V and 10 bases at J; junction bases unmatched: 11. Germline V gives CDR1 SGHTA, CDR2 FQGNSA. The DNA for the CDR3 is TGTGCCAGCAAACTCTCAGCGGGAGGAGGGGAGCAGTTCTTC. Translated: CASKLSAGGGEQFF.